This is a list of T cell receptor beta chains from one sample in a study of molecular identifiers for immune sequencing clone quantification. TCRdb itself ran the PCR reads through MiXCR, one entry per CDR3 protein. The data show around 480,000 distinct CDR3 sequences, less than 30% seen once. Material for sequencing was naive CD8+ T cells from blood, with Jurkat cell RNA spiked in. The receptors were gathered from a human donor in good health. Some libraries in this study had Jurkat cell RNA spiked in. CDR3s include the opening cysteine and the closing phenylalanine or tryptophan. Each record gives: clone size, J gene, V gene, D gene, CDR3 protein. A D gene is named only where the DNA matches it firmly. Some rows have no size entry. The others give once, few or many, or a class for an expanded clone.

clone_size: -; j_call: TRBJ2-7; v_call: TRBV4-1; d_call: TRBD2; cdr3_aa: CASSQDWGDYERCF
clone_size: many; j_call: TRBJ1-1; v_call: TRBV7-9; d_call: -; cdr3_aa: CASSAGVTEAFF
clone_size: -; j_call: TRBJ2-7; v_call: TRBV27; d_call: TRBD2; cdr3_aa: CASRGLADEQYF
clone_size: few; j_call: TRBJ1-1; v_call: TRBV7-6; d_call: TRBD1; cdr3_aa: CASSPGTGGAYTEAFF
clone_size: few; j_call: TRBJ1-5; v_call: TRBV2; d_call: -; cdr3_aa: CASRTGTTLTNQPQHF
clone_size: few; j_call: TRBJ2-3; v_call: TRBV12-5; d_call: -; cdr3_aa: CASGFSAGVTDTQYF
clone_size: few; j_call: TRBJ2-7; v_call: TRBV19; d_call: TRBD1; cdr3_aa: CASSIFPGQGNEQYF
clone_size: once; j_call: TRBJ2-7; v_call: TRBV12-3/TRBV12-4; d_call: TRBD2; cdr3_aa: CASSPPARGGYERYF
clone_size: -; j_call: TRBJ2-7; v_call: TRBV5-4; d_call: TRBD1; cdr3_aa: CASSPGTGLGDEQYF
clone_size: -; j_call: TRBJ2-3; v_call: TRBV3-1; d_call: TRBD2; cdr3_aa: CASSQTRLAGGTDTQYF
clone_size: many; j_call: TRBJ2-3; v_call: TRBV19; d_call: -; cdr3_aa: CASSIVGQLEYTDTQYF
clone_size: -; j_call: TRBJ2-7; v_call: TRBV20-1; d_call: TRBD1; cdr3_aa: CSARRTGWSYEQYF